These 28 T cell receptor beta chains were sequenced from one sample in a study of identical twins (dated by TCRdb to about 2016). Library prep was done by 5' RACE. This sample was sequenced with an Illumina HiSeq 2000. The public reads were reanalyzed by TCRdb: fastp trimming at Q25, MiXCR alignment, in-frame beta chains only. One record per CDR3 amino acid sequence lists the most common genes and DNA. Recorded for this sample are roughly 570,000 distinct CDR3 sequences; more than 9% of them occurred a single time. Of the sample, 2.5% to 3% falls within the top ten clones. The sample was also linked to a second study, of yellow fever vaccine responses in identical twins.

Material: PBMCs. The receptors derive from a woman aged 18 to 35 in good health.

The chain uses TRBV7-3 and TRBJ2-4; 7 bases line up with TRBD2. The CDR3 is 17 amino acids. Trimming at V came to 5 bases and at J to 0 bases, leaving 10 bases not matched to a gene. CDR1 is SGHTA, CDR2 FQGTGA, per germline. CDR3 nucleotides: TGTGCCAGCAGCCCGATCAGGGAGGGGAGAGCCAAAAACATTCAGTACTTC. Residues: CASSPIREGRAKNIQYF.

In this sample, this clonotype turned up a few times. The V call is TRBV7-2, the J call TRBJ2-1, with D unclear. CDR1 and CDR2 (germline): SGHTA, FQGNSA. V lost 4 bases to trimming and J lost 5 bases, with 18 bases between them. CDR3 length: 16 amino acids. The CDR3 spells CASSSPRASNHNEQFF. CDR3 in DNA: TGTGCCAGCAGCTCACCCCGGGCCTCAAACCACAATGAGCAGTTCTTC. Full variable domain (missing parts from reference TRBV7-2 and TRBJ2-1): GAGVSQSPSNKVTEKGKDVELRCDPISGHTALYWYRQSLGQGLEFLIYFQGNSAPDKSGLPSDRFSAERTGGSVSTLTIQRTQQEDSAVYLCASSSPRASNHNEQFFGPGTRLTVL.

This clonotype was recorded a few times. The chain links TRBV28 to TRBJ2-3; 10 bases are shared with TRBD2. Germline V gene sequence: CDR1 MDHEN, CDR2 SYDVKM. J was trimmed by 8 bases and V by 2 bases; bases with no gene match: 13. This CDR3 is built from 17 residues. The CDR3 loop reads CASSLPSLAGVRGTQYF. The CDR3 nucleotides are TGTGCCAGCAGTTTACCTTCGCTAGCGGGAGTCCGCGGTACGCAGTATTTT.

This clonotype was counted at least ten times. In DNA form, the CDR3 reads TGCAGTGCCCGAACACCGGGGGGAGAGACCCAGTACTTC. This sequence encodes CSARTPGGETQYF. The chain has TRBV20-1 and TRBJ2-5; 7 bases map to TRBD2. The CDR3 runs to 13 residues. Germline values: CDR1 DFQATT, CDR2 SNEGSKA (reference sequence). With 6 bases clipped from V and 4 bases from J, the junction kept 8 bases outside the gene matches.

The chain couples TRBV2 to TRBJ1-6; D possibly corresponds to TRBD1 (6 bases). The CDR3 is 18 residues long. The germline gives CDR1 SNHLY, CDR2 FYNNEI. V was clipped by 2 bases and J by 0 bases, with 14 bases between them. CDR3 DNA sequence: TGTGCCAGCAGTGAAACCCACAGGGTGGGCTCCTATAATTCACCCCTCCACTTT. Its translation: CASSETHRVGSYNSPLHF.

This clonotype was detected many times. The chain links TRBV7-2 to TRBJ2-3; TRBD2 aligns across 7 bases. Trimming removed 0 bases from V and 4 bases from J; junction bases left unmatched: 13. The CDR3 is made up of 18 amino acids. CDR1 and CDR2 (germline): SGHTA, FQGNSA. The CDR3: CASSLAGPSGLGADTQYF. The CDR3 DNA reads TGTGCCAGCAGCTTAGCAGGGCCTAGCGGCCTCGGCGCAGATACGCAGTATTTT.

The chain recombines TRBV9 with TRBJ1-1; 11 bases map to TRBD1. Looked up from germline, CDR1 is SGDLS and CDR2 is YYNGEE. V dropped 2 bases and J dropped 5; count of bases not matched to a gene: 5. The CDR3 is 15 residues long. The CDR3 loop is CASSVTGTGGTEAFF. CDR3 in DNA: TGTGCCAGCAGCGTGACCGGGACAGGGGGAACTGAAGCTTTCTTT.

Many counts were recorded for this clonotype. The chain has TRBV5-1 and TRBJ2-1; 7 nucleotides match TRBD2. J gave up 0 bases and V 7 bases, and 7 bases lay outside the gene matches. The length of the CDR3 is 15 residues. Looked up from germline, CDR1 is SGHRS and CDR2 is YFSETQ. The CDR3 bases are TGCGCCAGCCATGAGCGGGGTAGCTCCTACAATGAGCAGTTCTTC. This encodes CASHERGSSYNEQFF.

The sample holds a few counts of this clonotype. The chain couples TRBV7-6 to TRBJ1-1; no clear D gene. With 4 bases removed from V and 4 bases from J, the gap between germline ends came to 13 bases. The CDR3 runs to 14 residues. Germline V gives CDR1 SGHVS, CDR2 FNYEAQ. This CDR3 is CASSSPGVSTEAFF. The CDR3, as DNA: TGTGCCAGCAGCTCACCCGGAGTGTCCACTGAAGCTTTCTTT.

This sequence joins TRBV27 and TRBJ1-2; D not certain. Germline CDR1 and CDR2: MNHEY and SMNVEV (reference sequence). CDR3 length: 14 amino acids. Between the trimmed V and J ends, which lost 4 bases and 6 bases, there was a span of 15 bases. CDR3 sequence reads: CASSSYAEGDGYTF. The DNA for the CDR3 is TGTGCCAGCAGTTCGTATGCAGAGGGCGATGGCTACACCTTC.

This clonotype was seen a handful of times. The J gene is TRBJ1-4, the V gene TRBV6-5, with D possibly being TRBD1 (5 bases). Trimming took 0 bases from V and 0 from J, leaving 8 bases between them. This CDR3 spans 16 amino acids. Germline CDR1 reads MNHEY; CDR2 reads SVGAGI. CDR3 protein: CASSYSMGPTNEKLFF. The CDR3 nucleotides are TGTGCCAGCAGTTACTCGATGGGACCAACTAATGAAAAACTGTTTTTT.

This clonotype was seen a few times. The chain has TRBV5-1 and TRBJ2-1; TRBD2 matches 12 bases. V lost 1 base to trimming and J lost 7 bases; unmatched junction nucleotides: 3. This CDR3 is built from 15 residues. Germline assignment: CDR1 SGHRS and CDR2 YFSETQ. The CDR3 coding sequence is TGCGCCAGCAGCTTGCCTAGCGGGGGGGCGAATGAGCAGTTCTTC. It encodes CASSLPSGGANEQFF.

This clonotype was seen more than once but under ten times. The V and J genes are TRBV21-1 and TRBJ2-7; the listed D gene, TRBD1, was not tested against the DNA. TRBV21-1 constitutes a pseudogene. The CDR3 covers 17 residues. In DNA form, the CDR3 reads TGTGCCAGCAGTAAGACCCCCCCGGGACAGGGGACCTACGAGCAGTACTTC. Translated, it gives CASSKTPPGQGTYEQYF.

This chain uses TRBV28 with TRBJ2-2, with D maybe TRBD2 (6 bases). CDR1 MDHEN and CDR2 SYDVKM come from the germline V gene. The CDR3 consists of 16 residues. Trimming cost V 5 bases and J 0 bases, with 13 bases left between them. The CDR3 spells CASSLRDGPNTGELFF. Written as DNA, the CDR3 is TGTGCCAGCAGTCTGCGGGACGGACCGAACACCGGGGAGCTGTTTTTT.

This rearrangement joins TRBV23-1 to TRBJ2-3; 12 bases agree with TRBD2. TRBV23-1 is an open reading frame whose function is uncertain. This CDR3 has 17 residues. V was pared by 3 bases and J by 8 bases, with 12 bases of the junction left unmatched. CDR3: CASSQHGLAGIVTTQYF. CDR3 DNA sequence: TGCGCCAGCAGTCAGCACGGACTAGCGGGAATTGTAACTACGCAGTATTTT.

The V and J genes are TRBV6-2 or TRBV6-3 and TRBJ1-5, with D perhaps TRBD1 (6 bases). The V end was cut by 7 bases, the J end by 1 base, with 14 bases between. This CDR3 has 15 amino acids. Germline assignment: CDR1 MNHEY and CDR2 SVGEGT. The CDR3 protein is CASNPKTGSNQPQHF. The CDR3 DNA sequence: TGTGCCAGCAACCCAAAGACAGGCAGCAATCAGCCCCAGCATTTT.

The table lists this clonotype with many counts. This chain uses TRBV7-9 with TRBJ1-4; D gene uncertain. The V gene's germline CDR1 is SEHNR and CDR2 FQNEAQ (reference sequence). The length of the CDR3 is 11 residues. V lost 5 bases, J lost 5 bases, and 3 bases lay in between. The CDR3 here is CASSLNEKLFF. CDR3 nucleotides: TGTGCCAGCAGCCTGAATGAAAAACTGTTTTTT. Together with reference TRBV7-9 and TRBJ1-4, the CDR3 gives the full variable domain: DTGVSQNPRHKITKRGQNVTFRCDPISEHNRLYWYRQTLGQGPEFLTYFQNEAQLEKSRLLSDRFSAERPKGSFSTLEIQRTEQGDSAMYLCASSLNEKLFFGSGTQLSVL.

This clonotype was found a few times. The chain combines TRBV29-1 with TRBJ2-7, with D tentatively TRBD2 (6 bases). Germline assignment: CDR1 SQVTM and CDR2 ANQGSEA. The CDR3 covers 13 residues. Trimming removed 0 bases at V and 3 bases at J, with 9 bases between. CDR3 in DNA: TGCAGCGTTGAAGATGGGGGGAACTACGAGCAGTACTTC. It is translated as CSVEDGGNYEQYF.

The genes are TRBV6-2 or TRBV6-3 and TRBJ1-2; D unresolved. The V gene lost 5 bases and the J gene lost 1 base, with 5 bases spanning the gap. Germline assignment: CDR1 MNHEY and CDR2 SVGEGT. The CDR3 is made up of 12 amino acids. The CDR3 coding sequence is TGTGCCAGCAGTAATCTTAACTATGGCTACACCTTC. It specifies CASSNLNYGYTF.

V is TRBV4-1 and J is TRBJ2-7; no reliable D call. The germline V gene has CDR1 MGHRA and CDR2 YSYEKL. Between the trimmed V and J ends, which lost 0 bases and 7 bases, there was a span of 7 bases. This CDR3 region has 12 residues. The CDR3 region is CASSQDGREQYF. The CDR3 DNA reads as TGCGCCAGCAGCCAAGATGGGCGGGAGCAGTACTTC.

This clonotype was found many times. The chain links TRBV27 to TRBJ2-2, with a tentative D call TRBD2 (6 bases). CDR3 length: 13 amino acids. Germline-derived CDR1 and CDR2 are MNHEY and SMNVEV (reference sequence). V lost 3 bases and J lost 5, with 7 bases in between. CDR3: CASSFGGTGELFF. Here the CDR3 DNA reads TGTGCCAGCAGTTTCGGAGGGACCGGGGAGCTGTTTTTT.

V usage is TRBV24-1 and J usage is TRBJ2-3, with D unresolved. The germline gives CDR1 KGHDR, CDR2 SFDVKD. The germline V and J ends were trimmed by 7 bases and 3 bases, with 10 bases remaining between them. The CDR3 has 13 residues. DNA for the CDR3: TGTGCCACCAGCGGAGCGACGACAGATACGCAGTATTTT. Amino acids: CATSGATTDTQYF.

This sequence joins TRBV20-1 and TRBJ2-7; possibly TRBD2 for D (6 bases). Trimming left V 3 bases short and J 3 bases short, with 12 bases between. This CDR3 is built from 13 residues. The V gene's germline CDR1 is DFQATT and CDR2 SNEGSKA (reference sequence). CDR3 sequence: CSASLVEGYEQYF. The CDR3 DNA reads TGCAGTGCTAGTTTGGTGGAGGGCTACGAGCAGTACTTC.

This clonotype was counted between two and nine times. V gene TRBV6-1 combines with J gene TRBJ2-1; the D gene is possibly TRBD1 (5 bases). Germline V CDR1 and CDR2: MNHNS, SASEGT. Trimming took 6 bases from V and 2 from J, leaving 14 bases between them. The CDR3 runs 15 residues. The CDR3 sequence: CASSPMDTAYNEQFF. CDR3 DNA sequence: TGTGCCAGCAGCCCCATGGACACAGCCTACAATGAGCAGTTCTTC.

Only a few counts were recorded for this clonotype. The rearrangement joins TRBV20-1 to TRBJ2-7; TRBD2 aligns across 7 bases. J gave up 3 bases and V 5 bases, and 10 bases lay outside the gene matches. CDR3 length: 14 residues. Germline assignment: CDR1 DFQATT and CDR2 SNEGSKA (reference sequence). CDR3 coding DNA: TGCAGTGCTCCCGCGGTGGGAGGGAACTACGAGCAGTACTTC. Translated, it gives CSAPAVGGNYEQYF.

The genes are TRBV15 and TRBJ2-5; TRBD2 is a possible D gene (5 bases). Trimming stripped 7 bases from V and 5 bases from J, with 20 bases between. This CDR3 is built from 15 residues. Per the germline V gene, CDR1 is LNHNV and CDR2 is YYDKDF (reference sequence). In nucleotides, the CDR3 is TGTGCCACCACTCCCGGTGTGGCAGAGGGCGAGACCCAGTACTTC. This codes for CATTPGVAEGETQYF.

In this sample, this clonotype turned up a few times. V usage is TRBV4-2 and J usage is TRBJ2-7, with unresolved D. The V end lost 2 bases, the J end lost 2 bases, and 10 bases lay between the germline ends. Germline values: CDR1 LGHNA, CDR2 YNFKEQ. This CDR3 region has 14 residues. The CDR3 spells CASSQNRVTYEQYF. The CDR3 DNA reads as TGTGCCAGCAGCCAAAATCGAGTAACCTACGAGCAGTACTTC.

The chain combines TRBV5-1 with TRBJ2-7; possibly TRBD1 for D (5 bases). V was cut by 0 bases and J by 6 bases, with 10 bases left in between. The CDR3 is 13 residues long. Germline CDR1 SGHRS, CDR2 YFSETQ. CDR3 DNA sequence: TGCGCCAGCAGCTTGGAGGGGCACGGCGAGCAGTACTTC. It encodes CASSLEGHGEQYF.